The clone carrying this TCR beta chain was detected once. Its antigen is not identified. The data belong to a study of STAT5B mutations in CD4+ large granular lymphocyte leukemia. Broader study findings: Patient CD4-sorted repertoires stayed more clonal than healthy ones after leukemic-clone removal.

Healthy controls were blood donor buffy coats. Libraries were prepared by immunoSEQ multiplex PCR; TCRdb keeps only in-frame clonotypes and omits some of them. The sample records 30,000 to 40,000 clones, around 75% being singletons. Source material: CD4+ T cells from blood buffy coats. The sequence was obtained from a human donor in good health.

This CDR3 is CASSVRAGNTGELFF. The CDR3 bases are TGTGCCAGCAGTGTGAGGGCTGGGAACACCGGGGAGCTGTTTTTT. This chain uses TRBV2 with TRBJ2-2; D may be TRBD2 (5 bases). Trimming removed 4 bases at V and 1 base at J, with 10 bases between. CDR3 length equals 15 residues. Germline CDR1 is SNHLY and CDR2 is FYNNEI.